This T cell receptor beta chain was recorded in a study of graft-versus-host responses after intestinal transplantation. The wider study: Once they had received anti-thymocyte globulin induction, all recipients took tacrolimus and steroids for around three years.

The CDR3 has 12 residues. The germline CDR1 and CDR2 sequences are MRHNA and SNTAGT. Produced via immunoSEQ multiplex PCR; TCRdb's table is partial and in-frame only. The table has tens of thousands of clones, around 92% seen once; the top ten hold roughly 0.62%. Comment on this clone: Its target is unknown.

Findings and caveats of the study: The study found high graft-versus-host to host-versus-graft clonal ratios in allografts of patients with graft-donor T cell macrochimerism. Levels of circulating GvH clones at their peak were associated with early post-transplant HvG declines. Among recipient marrow samples, GvH clones were found; some appeared first in ileum or blood.

Sequencing was performed on unstimulated CD4+ T cells sorted from spleen or lymph node cells, taken before transplant. The chain uses TRBV6-4 and TRBJ2-7; D might be TRBD2 (6 bases). This clonotype was sampled from a human donor who was the organ donor for an intestinal transplant. The CDR3 here is CAKLRGRFEQYF. The CDR3 DNA follows: TGTGCTAAGCTCCGGGGGAGGTTTGAGCAGTACTTC.